This TCR beta chain was retrieved from a study of T cell repertoires in cytomegalovirus infection. Overall study context: Public TCR beta signatures marked donors with CMV infection and the matching HLA.

TCRdb called the reads again in MiXCR, with one record for every CDR3 protein. The table lists roughly 760,000 distinct CDR3 sequences, 35% of them singletons. The CDR3 is 18 residues long. Trimming took 4 bases from V and 0 from J; bases not matched to a gene: 7. The germline V gene has CDR1 SGHRS and CDR2 YFSETQ. The chain is built from TRBV5-1 and TRBJ2-1; 13 positions agree with TRBD2. The TCR comes from a human donor in good health (CMV status not recorded). Some clones in this sample may be carry-over from other donors' samples. Sequenced sample: PBMCs. In nucleotides, the CDR3 is TGCGCCAGCAGCCCGGGACTAGCGGGATTGAGCTCCTACAATGAGCAGTTCTTC. Its translation: CASSPGLAGLSSYNEQFF.